This TCR beta chain was retrieved from a study of T-cell memory formation after mild COVID-19. Whole-study results and caveats: Second-wave clones peaking on day 37 lacked confirmed SARS-CoV-2 specificity. Some clones that responded were present in memory (sampled pre-infection), which suggests cross-reactive memory joined. The main location of contracting CD4+ clones was CM and EM, and that of contracting CD8+ clones was EMRA.

V lost 5 bases and J lost 6; bases outside the gene matches: 10. From germline, CDR1 is SGHTA and CDR2 FQGNSA. The CDR3 is made up of 15 amino acids. Via MiXCR, TCRdb re-called the 5' RACE reads, giving one row per CDR3 protein. The top ten hold 28% of the sample, which has 120,000 to 150,000 distinct CDR3 sequences, around 14% seen once. About this clonotype: What it binds is not known.

The sequence was obtained from an adult woman who had mild COVID-19 (a few samples of this study predate the infection). Cell type and time point are not known. This sequence joins TRBV7-2 and TRBJ1-5, with 7 bases lining up with TRBD1. The sequencing sample was made of PBMCs or a T cell subset sorted from them (not recorded which). The CDR3 reads CASSAGTAFGQPQHF. In DNA form, the CDR3 reads TGTGCCAGCAGCGCCGGGACAGCCTTTGGTCAGCCCCAGCATTTT.